This TCR beta chain was identified in a study of blood T cell repertoires in COVID-19. Study information: Sites across the United States, Italy and Spain contributed samples from acute and convalescent COVID-19.

This CDR3 is 14 amino acids long. V gave up 8 bases and J gave up 1 base, with 14 bases separating them. Per germline, CDR1 MNHNY and CDR2 SVGAGI (reference sequence). TCRdb keeps only in-frame clones here, not all; method: immunoSEQ multiplex PCR. Found here are approximately 190,000 clones, over 80% of them singletons; the top ten hold about 6%. In this sample, this clone turned up once. The chain joins TRBV6-6 to TRBJ1-1; perhaps TRBD1 as D (6 bases). The source is a woman aged 40-49 years with acute or convalescent COVID-19. Specimen: peripheral blood. CDR3 sequence: CASAQRTANTEAFF. The CDR3 region has the DNA TGTGCCAGCGCCCAACGGACAGCGAACACTGAAGCTTTCTTT.